These 18 T cell receptor beta chains were all obtained from the same sample, sequenced in a study of blood T cell repertoires in COVID-19. Assay used: immunoSEQ multiplex PCR; TCRdb lists only in-frame clones, some missing. The sample contains 100,000 or so clones, 84% of which appear only once. The sequencing input was peripheral blood. The receptors were gathered from a man in his 70s with active or convalescent COVID-19.

The genes are TRBV5-8 and TRBJ2-5; tentative D call: TRBD2 (6 bases). Trimming cost V 7 bases and J 4 bases, with 17 bases left between them. Germline V gene data show CDR1 as SGHTS and CDR2 as YDEGEE. The CDR3 loop spans 14 amino acids. The CDR3: CASRQRVGGETQYF. CDR3 DNA sequence: TGTGCCAGCCGGCAGAGGGTCGGGGGAGAGACCCAGTACTTC.

This clone was detected only once. V and J are TRBV4-1 and TRBJ2-3; 13 nucleotides line up with TRBD2. The CDR3 totals 17 residues. Per germline, CDR1 MGHRA and CDR2 YSYEKL. The V gene end was trimmed by 4 bases and the J gene end by 9 bases; junction bases not matched to a gene: 13. CDR3: CASSPGTSGASGGTQYF. DNA for the CDR3: TGCGCCAGCAGCCCCGGGACTAGCGGGGCCTCCGGGGGAACGCAGTATTTT.

The V and J genes are TRBV5-1 and TRBJ2-5; 7 positions agree with TRBD2. Looked up from germline, CDR1 is SGHRS and CDR2 is YFSETQ. V was pared by 7 bases and J by 4 bases, with 4 bases of the junction left unmatched. CDR3 size: 12 residues. For the CDR3, the DNA is TGCGCCAGCGGGACTAAGGGAGAGACCCAGTACTTC. Protein sequence: CASGTKGETQYF.

This clone was seen only once. The chain recombines TRBV5-6 with TRBJ1-2, with 10 bases that match TRBD1. V lost 4 bases to trimming and J lost 7 bases; unmatched junction nucleotides: 10. Germline lookup yields CDR1 SGHDT and CDR2 YYEEEE. The CDR3 length is 15 residues. CDR3 DNA: TGTGCCAGCAGCGGATCGACAGGGGGCGCGTTTGGCTACACCTTC. The encoded protein is CASSGSTGGAFGYTF.

CDR3 in amino acids: CASSITGILMPQHF. Here the CDR3 DNA reads TGTGCCAGTAGTATAACAGGGATACTAATGCCCCAGCATTTT. The J gene is TRBJ1-5, the V gene TRBV19, with a weak D call TRBD1 (6 bases). The germline CDR1 and CDR2 sequences are LNHDA and SQIVND (reference sequence). The CDR3 extends over 14 amino acids. V lost 2 bases and J 9 bases, leaving 14 bases between the germline ends.

The chain uses TRBV7-2 and TRBJ1-2, with a tentative D call TRBD1 (5 bases). Trimming stripped 2 bases from V and 0 bases from J, with 13 bases between. The CDR3 spans 16 residues. The germline CDR1 and CDR2 sequences are SGHTA and FQGNSA. The chain's CDR3 is CASSLTRTQTNYGYTF. CDR3 DNA: TGTGCCAGCAGCTTAACCCGGACACAGACTAACTATGGCTACACCTTC.

This chain connects TRBV6-2 or TRBV6-3 to TRBJ1-5; D is possibly TRBD1 (6 bases). The ends were cut back, 5 bases at V and 3 bases at J, with 17 bases in the middle. The CDR3 contains 16 residues. Germline V CDR1 and CDR2: MNHEY, SVGEGT. The CDR3 reads CASSRTVKRVNQPQHF. For the CDR3, the DNA is TGTGCCAGCAGTCGGACAGTTAAAAGGGTCAATCAGCCCCAGCATTTT.

The rearrangement joins TRBV19 to TRBJ1-4; D unclear. Germline CDR1 is LNHDA and CDR2 is SQIVND (reference sequence). This CDR3 comprises 14 residues. Between the trimmed V and J ends, which lost 2 bases and 4 bases, there was a span of 8 bases. The CDR3 sequence is CASSITSFNEKLFF. CDR3 nucleotides: TGTGCCAGTAGTATAACATCGTTTAATGAAAAACTGTTTTTT.

The rearrangement joins TRBV2 to TRBJ1-5; the match to TRBD1 covers 8 bases. V dropped 4 bases and J dropped 4; count of bases not matched to a gene: 6. The CDR3 spans 15 residues. Germline values: CDR1 SNHLY, CDR2 FYNNEI. CDR3 sequence (DNA): TGTGCCAGCAGTGCGGGACAGGTTTCAAATCAGCCCCAGCATTTT. Translated, it gives CASSAGQVSNQPQHF.

As for this clone: This sample includes further DNA sequences coding for the same CDR3. V gene TRBV18 combines with J gene TRBJ1-1; 8 bases match TRBD1. Trimming cost V 3 bases and J 0 bases; bases outside gene matches: 3. The V gene's germline CDR1 is KGHSH and CDR2 LQKENI. CDR3 length: 15 amino acids. The CDR3 region is CASSPGTGMNTEAFF. CDR3 bases: TGTGCCAGCTCACCCGGGACAGGAATGAACACTGAAGCTTTCTTT.

The genes are TRBV11-2 and TRBJ2-1, with 12 bases fitting TRBD2. After removal of 3 bases from V and 4 bases from J, the junction contained 4 bases not matched to a gene. CDR3 length equals 16 residues. Looked up from germline, CDR1 is SGHAT and CDR2 is FQNNGV. CDR3 nucleotide sequence: TGTGCCAGCAGCTTCCGGACTAGCGGGGCTTACAATGAGCAGTTCTTC. Its protein product is CASSFRTSGAYNEQFF.

The genes are TRBV6-5 and TRBJ2-1; no definite D call. V lost 6 bases to trimming and J lost 4 bases, with 7 bases between them. In germline, CDR1 is MNHEY, CDR2 SVGAGI. The CDR3 contains 12 residues. Written as DNA, the CDR3 is TGTGCCAGCAGGAGTACTTACAATGAGCAGTTCTTC. Its protein product is CASRSTYNEQFF.

The rearrangement links TRBV27 to TRBJ2-2; 12 bases fit TRBD2. J lost 4 bases, V lost 4 bases, and 13 bases had no gene match. The germline CDR1 and CDR2 sequences are MNHEY and SMNVEV (reference sequence). The CDR3 sequence is 19 residues long. As DNA, the CDR3 is TGTGCCAGCAGTTCACTACGACTAGCGGGGGACTTAGGCACCGGGGAGCTGTTTTTT. Protein sequence: CASSSLRLAGDLGTGELFF.

The rearrangement uses TRBV6-1 and TRBJ1-5; D is ambiguous. V lost 2 bases and J 11 bases, leaving 10 bases between the germline ends. This CDR3 is 12 amino acids long. Germline V gene lookup returns CDR1 MNHNS and CDR2 SASEGT. The CDR3 reads CASSEMEVAQHF. The CDR3 DNA follows: TGTGCCAGCAGTGAAATGGAGGTAGCCCAGCATTTT.

The chain recombines TRBV7-2 with TRBJ1-4; TRBD1 matches at 7 bases. This CDR3 region has 15 residues. J was trimmed by 3 bases and V by 2 bases; bases with no gene match: 3. Germline V gene sequence: CDR1 SGHTA, CDR2 FQGNSA. CDR3 nucleotides: TGTGCCAGCAGCTTAAGGGGGCACGCTAATGAAAAACTGTTTTTT. As protein: CASSLRGHANEKLFF. The full variable domain, in which reference TRBV7-2 and TRBJ1-4 provide the parts outside the CDR3, is GAGVSQSPSNKVTEKGKDVELRCDPISGHTALYWYRQSLGQGLEFLIYFQGNSAPDKSGLPSDRFSAERTGGSVSTLTIQRTQQEDSAVYLCASSLRGHANEKLFFGSGTQLSVL.

CDR3 residues: CASSLETGAPSGYTF. The CDR3 DNA reads TGTGCCAGCAGTCTCGAAACAGGGGCCCCTTCGGGCTACACCTTC. This chain joins TRBV27 and TRBJ1-2, with 7 bases aligning to TRBD1. Per the germline V gene, CDR1 is MNHEY and CDR2 is SMNVEV (reference sequence). The CDR3 contains 15 residues. The V and J ends lost 5 bases and 8 bases, in that order; junction bases with no gene match: 14.

This clone appeared once. CDR3 in amino acids: CASRTGETQYF. CDR3 nucleotides: TGTGCCAGCAGGACAGGGGAGACCCAGTACTTC. This sequence joins TRBV7-2 and TRBJ2-5, with TRBD1 matching over 7 bases. V lost 6 bases, J lost 5 bases, and 0 bases stayed unmatched. Germline V gene data show CDR1 as SGHTA and CDR2 as FQGNSA. The CDR3 runs to 11 residues.

The rearrangement links TRBV5-1 to TRBJ1-3, with D perhaps TRBD1 (5 bases). The germline V gene has CDR1 SGHRS and CDR2 YFSETQ. V lost 4 bases and J lost 4, with 18 bases in between. The CDR3 totals 16 residues. The CDR3 reads CASSTGSGAGGNTIYF. The CDR3, as DNA: TGCGCCAGCAGCACTGGAAGTGGGGCCGGGGGAAACACCATATATTTT.